Described below is a single TCR beta chain sequence and its context. No cognate antigen has been identified for it. Per-nucleotide qualities are absent, and no much larger clonotype sits a single base away. The immunoSEQ Assay was the method used to sequence TCRbeta CDR3 regions. After extraction, genomic DNA underwent amplification by bias-controlled multiplex PCR, followed by high-throughput sequencing. Regarding the original processing steps: To quantify the absolute abundance of every unique TCRbeta CDR3 region, sequences were collapsed and filtered. T cell fraction was estimated by normalization of TCRbeta template counts to usable DNA, with usable DNA being measured through amplification of reference genes present in all nucleated cells. Repertoire TCRs were annotated as SARS-CoV-2-specific when V gene, CDR3 amino acid sequence and J gene were exactly matched to a known reactive TCR set. MIRA supplied the reference SARS-CoV-2 TCR set, which was filtered for enrichment in COVID-19-positive ImmuneCODE repertoires so that public or cross-reactive TCRs were removed. Using the MIRA antigens, annotated TCRs were further analysed by specific ORF or by position within an ORF. Depth was the summed frequency of annotated unique rearrangements, while breadth was defined as annotated unique rearrangements over total unique productive rearrangements. Two-sided Wilcoxon rank-sum tests were applied when comparing TCR breadth between groups. The clones in this table, taken by TCRdb from immuneACCESS, are in-frame only. Not every clone is retained; where verified, under half of the shortfall comes from an unresolved V gene, and the cause of the rest is unknown. V and J calls and clone size are copied from that table; D and trimming were computed from the DNA. The sample table shows about 480,000 clones, and 87% are seen once. About 13% of the sample comes from the top ten.

This record comes from a study of Ad26.COV2.S vaccination and SARS-CoV-2 variants (dated by TCRdb to the early 2020s). Looking at the study overall: Donors in the vaccine arm were drawn from COV1001, a phase I-IIa trial of Ad26.COV2.S in healthy adults that was multicentre, randomized, double-blind and placebo-controlled. Participants in the trial were split at random into five groups of five each, receiving low-dose or high-dose Ad26.COV2.S once or twice, or else placebo on both occasions. The TCR-sequenced set comprised around 30 samples: about 19 Ad26.COV2.S vaccine recipients, 5 placebo recipients and 8 SARS-CoV-2 convalescent individuals. Investigators remained blinded to trial group allocation during experiments and outcome assessment. The specificity and breadth of SARS-CoV-2-reactive T cell receptors after Ad26.COV2.S vaccination were assessed by TCRbeta repertoire sequencing. Ad26.COV2.S was given intramuscularly at 5x10^10 or 1x10^11 viral particles, as a single shot or as two shots 56 days apart.

The treatment or condition label, read with the paper, signifies: roughly 19 received Ad26.COV2.S at low or high dose, single or two shots; about 5 received placebo; per-sample allocation not given. Repertoires of vaccine and placebo recipients were sequenced from samples taken on day 63 after the first injection. Between 29 July and 7 August 2020, Cohort 1b enrolled 25 adults aged 18-55 years at one site in Boston, USA. Ad26.COV2.S consisted of a replication-incompetent adenovirus type 26 vector by which a prefusion-stabilized SARS-CoV-2 spike protein from the original Wuhan strain was expressed. General conclusions and limits of the study: Higher spike-specific TCR breadth was observed in Ad26.COV2.S recipients than in placebo recipients (P = 0.0014). Substantial breadth of spike-specific CD8+ and CD4+ T cell responses was reported after vaccination. Vaccine and placebo recipients had comparable non-spike TCR breadth, which fits with the vaccine containing only spike. Comparing responses between vaccine doses or regimens was not something the study was powered to do. The authors noted that the TCR breadth and depth analyses may have underestimated total T cell responses.

The CDR3 contains 18 residues, cysteine and phenylalanine counted. The entry retains the CDR3 DNA only, 54 bases that are in frame from base 1. CDR1 and CDR2 (LGHNA, YSLEER) derive from the germline V gene. The trim is 0 bases for V and 0 bases for J, with a gap of 12 bases between the germline ends. The rearrangement joined TRBV4-3 to TRBJ2-6; TRBD2 could be the D gene, as 5 bases match. This TCR was sampled from a person aged 18 to 59 who received the Ad26.COV2.S COVID-19 vaccine or a placebo. The sequencing used peripheral blood, collected in a trial of Ad26.COV2.S vaccine versus placebo. In nucleotide form, the sequence is TGCGCCAGCAGCCAAGATCCCCCGGGGAGCTCTGGGGCCAACGTCCTGACTTTC. Its product reads: CASSQDPPGSSGANVLTF.